The 20 T cell receptor beta chains presented below share a single source sample, sequenced in a study of T cell changes during pregnancy in multiple sclerosis. The protocol was immunoSEQ multiplex PCR, while the TCRdb copy is restricted to in-frame clones and leaves out a portion. The table shows about 42,000 clones, with about 91% occurring only once. The source was CD4+ T cells from peripheral blood mononuclear cells, collected after pregnancy. Receptors originate from a female donor in good health, enrolled as a control in a pregnancy study.

The gene calls are TRBV11-2 and TRBJ2-1; possible D gene TRBD1, 5 bases. The CDR3 has 15 residues. The V gene lost 6 bases and the J gene lost 7 bases, with 19 bases spanning the gap. The V gene's germline CDR1 is SGHAT and CDR2 FQNNGV. Written as DNA, the CDR3 is TGTGCCAGCAGACACGCAAGCTTAGGGGCAAATGAGCAGTTCTTC. The encoded protein is CASRHASLGANEQFF.

This chain uses TRBV7-3 with TRBJ2-3, with D possibly TRBD1 on 6 matching bases. CDR3 size: 14 residues. V shed 5 bases and J shed 5 bases, with 14 bases lying between them. Germline V lookup: CDR1 SGHTA, CDR2 FQGTGA. The CDR3 reads CASSPRGTGDTQYF. CDR3 in DNA: TGTGCCAGCAGCCCTAGGGGGACCGGAGATACGCAGTATTTT.

V is TRBV19 and J is TRBJ1-3, with 9 positions matching TRBD1. CDR3 length: 16 residues. CDR1 and CDR2 from the germline V gene are LNHDA and SQIVND (reference sequence). With V trimmed by 6 bases and J by 1 base, 7 bases remained unmatched. Here the CDR3 DNA reads TGTGCCAGTAGGGACAGGGGAATTTGGTCTGGAAACACCATATATTTT. This translates into CASRDRGIWSGNTIYF.

The V and J genes are TRBV11-3 and TRBJ2-2; weak D call: TRBD2 (6 bases). V lost 5 bases, J lost 5 bases, and 15 bases lay in between. This CDR3 region has 15 residues. From germline, CDR1 is SGHNT and CDR2 YENEEA. The CDR3 is CASSPREPRTGELFF. The DNA for the CDR3 is TGTGCCAGCAGCCCCCGGGAGCCGAGAACCGGGGAGCTGTTTTTT. Full variable domain (outside the CDR3, taken from reference TRBV11-3 and TRBJ2-2): EAGVVQSPRYKIIEKKQPVAFWCNPISGHNTLYWYLQNLGQGPELLIRYENEEAVDDSQLPKDRFSAERLKGVDSTLKIQPAELGDSAVYLCASSPREPRTGELFFGEGSRLTVL.

CDR3 residues: CASSEDSGGPQHF. The CDR3, as DNA: TGTGCCAGTAGTGAAGACAGCGGGGGGCCCCAGCATTTT. J is TRBJ1-5 and V is TRBV19, with a tentative D call TRBD1 (5 bases). The CDR3 covers 13 residues. Per germline, CDR1 LNHDA and CDR2 SQIVND (reference sequence). V gave up 5 bases and J gave up 9 bases, with 14 bases separating them.

The J gene is TRBJ1-4, the V gene TRBV28, with 9 bases that match TRBD1. V lost 5 bases, J lost 6 bases, and 7 bases stayed unmatched. This CDR3 has 15 amino acids. Germline CDR1 is MDHEN and CDR2 is SYDVKM. The CDR3 is CASSLGQGFDEKLFF. In nucleotides, the CDR3 is TGTGCCAGCAGTCTTGGACAGGGGTTTGATGAAAAACTGTTTTTT.

This sequence joins TRBV28 and TRBJ1-2, with no clear D. V lost 1 base and J 0 bases, leaving 12 bases between the germline ends. This CDR3 region has 16 residues. CDR1 is MDHEN and CDR2 is SYDVKM in the germline V gene. The CDR3 protein is CASSLLWNRTNYGYTF. The CDR3 DNA is TGTGCCAGCAGTTTATTGTGGAACAGAACTAACTATGGCTACACCTTC.

The DNA of the CDR3 is TGTGCCAGCAGCTTGAGCGGGAGGGCAGATACGCAGTATTTT. As protein: CASSLSGRADTQYF. The genes are TRBV7-3 and TRBJ2-3, with 10 bases fitting TRBD2. This CDR3 comprises 14 residues. V gave up 3 bases and J gave up 4 bases; unmatched junction bases: 1. Germline CDR1 SGHTA, CDR2 FQGTGA.

The CDR3 DNA reads TGTGCCAGCAGCTTCGCAGATACGCAGTATTTT. Translated, it gives CASSFADTQYF. The chain carries TRBV6-5 and TRBJ2-3; D gene unclear. V was cut by 6 bases and J by 4 bases, with 5 bases left in between. The CDR3 has 11 residues. Germline CDR1 and CDR2: MNHEY and SVGAGI.

The chain couples TRBV7-9 to TRBJ2-3; D ambiguous. The germline V and J ends were trimmed by 4 bases and 3 bases, with 11 bases remaining between them. The CDR3 is 14 amino acids. Germline assignment: CDR1 SEHNR and CDR2 FQNEAQ (reference sequence). The CDR3 DNA reads TGTGCCAGCAGCTCCTACCTGCTGACAGATACGCAGTATTTT. Protein sequence: CASSSYLLTDTQYF.

The J gene is TRBJ2-7, the V gene TRBV30; TRBD2 is a possible D gene (5 bases). Trimming removed 6 bases from V and 4 bases from J, with 28 bases in between. Germline V gene lookup returns CDR1 GTSNPN and CDR2 SVGIG (reference sequence). This CDR3 is built from 17 residues. The CDR3 sequence is CACTSPGSRPLDYEQYF. The DNA of the CDR3 is TGTGCCTGCACATCACCTGGGAGTCGCCCTTTGGATTACGAGCAGTACTTC. The full variable domain, completed using reference TRBV30 and TRBJ2-7, is SQTIHQWPATLVQPVGSPLSLECTVEGTSNPNLYWYRQAAGRGLQLLFYSVGIGQISSEVPQNLSASRPQDRQFILSSKKLLLSDSGFYLCACTSPGSRPLDYEQYFGPGTRLTVT.

The V call is TRBV5-1, the J call TRBJ1-1; the D gene is possibly TRBD1 (5 bases). Germline CDR1 is SGHRS and CDR2 is YFSETQ. This CDR3 contains 14 residues. With 4 bases removed from V and 4 bases from J, the gap between germline ends came to 14 bases. The CDR3, as DNA: TGCGCCAGCAGCGAAGGCAGGGTAAGCACTGAAGCTTTCTTT. Translating gives CASSEGRVSTEAFF.

A remark on this clone: One end of the junction fails to match germline, which may point to a read error. The chain links TRBV7-7 to TRBJ2-5; no reliable D call. Germline V gives CDR1 SSHAT, CDR2 FNYEAQ (reference sequence). CDR3 length equals 14 residues. CDR3 loop: CASSMTGDDGTQYF. The CDR3 DNA sequence: TGTGCTAGCAGCATGACCGGAGATGACGGGACCCAGTACTTC.

This chain joins TRBV19 and TRBJ1-5; the D gene is possibly TRBD1 (6 bases). The CDR3 is 13 residues long. Germline CDR1 reads LNHDA; CDR2 reads SQIVND (reference sequence). V lost 6 bases and J lost 6, with 12 bases in between. CDR3 bases: TGTGCCAGTAGGGGAGGGGGTGCTCAGCCCCAGCATTTT. This translates into CASRGGGAQPQHF. The full variable domain, its missing parts supplied by reference TRBV19 and TRBJ1-5, is DGGITQSPKYLFRKEGQNVTLSCEQNLNHDAMYWYRQDPGQGLRLIYYSQIVNDFQKGDIAEGYSVSREKKESFPLTVTSAQKNPTAFYLCASRGGGAQPQHFGDGTRLSIL.

This clone was observed once. The chain has TRBV13 and TRBJ1-6; the D is unclear. The V end lost 1 base, the J end lost 0 bases, and 7 bases lay between the germline ends. Germline lookup yields CDR1 PRHDT and CDR2 FYEKMQ (reference sequence). The CDR3 spans 16 residues. CDR3 in amino acids: CASSLDGSSYNSPLHF. The DNA of the CDR3 is TGTGCCAGCAGCTTAGATGGGAGCTCCTATAATTCACCCCTCCACTTT.

The chain carries TRBV28 and TRBJ1-3; a possible D gene is TRBD1 (5 bases). Germline V gives CDR1 MDHEN, CDR2 SYDVKM. V lost 3 bases and J lost 0, with 9 bases in between. CDR3 length: 15 amino acids. DNA of the CDR3: TGTGCCAGCAGTTTGGACATAAGCTCTGGAAACACCATATATTTT. It codes for CASSLDISSGNTIYF.

V usage is TRBV20-1 and J usage is TRBJ1-6; TRBD1 agrees at 7 bases. The length of the CDR3 is 11 residues. From germline, CDR1 is DFQATT and CDR2 SNEGSKA (reference sequence). V trimming: 7 bases; J trimming: 10 bases; junction bases outside the gene matches: 4. The CDR3 DNA follows: TGCAGTGGACAGGGTGGATCACCCCTCCACTTT. Its protein is CSGQGGSPLHF.

This sequence joins TRBV10-3 and TRBJ2-1, with 10 bases that match TRBD2. This CDR3 has 16 amino acids. CDR1 ENHRY and CDR2 SYGVKD come from the germline V gene. The trim removed 0 bases at V and 8 bases at J, leaving 7 bases unmatched. The CDR3 spells CAISESQREGVDEQFF. In nucleotides, the CDR3 is TGTGCCATCAGTGAGTCCCAGCGGGAGGGGGTGGATGAGCAGTTCTTC.

The V gene is TRBV28, the J gene TRBJ1-5, with D perhaps matching TRBD1 (5 bases). V was clipped by 1 base and J by 4 bases, with 14 bases between them. Germline V gene data show CDR1 as MDHEN and CDR2 as SYDVKM. The CDR3 runs to 16 residues. The CDR3 loop is CASSLSQGGRNQPQHF. CDR3 DNA sequence: TGTGCCAGCAGTTTATCTCAGGGAGGTAGAAATCAGCCCCAGCATTTT.

The chain joins TRBV6-1 to TRBJ2-7; a possible D gene is TRBD1 (5 bases). V shed 1 base and J shed 3 bases, with 19 bases lying between them. CDR1 is MNHNS and CDR2 is SASEGT in the germline V gene. The CDR3 is 17 residues long. The CDR3, as DNA: TGTGCCAGCAGTGAAGTAGATGGAGCAGGGCGAAGCTACGAGCAGTACTTC. It yields the protein CASSEVDGAGRSYEQYF.